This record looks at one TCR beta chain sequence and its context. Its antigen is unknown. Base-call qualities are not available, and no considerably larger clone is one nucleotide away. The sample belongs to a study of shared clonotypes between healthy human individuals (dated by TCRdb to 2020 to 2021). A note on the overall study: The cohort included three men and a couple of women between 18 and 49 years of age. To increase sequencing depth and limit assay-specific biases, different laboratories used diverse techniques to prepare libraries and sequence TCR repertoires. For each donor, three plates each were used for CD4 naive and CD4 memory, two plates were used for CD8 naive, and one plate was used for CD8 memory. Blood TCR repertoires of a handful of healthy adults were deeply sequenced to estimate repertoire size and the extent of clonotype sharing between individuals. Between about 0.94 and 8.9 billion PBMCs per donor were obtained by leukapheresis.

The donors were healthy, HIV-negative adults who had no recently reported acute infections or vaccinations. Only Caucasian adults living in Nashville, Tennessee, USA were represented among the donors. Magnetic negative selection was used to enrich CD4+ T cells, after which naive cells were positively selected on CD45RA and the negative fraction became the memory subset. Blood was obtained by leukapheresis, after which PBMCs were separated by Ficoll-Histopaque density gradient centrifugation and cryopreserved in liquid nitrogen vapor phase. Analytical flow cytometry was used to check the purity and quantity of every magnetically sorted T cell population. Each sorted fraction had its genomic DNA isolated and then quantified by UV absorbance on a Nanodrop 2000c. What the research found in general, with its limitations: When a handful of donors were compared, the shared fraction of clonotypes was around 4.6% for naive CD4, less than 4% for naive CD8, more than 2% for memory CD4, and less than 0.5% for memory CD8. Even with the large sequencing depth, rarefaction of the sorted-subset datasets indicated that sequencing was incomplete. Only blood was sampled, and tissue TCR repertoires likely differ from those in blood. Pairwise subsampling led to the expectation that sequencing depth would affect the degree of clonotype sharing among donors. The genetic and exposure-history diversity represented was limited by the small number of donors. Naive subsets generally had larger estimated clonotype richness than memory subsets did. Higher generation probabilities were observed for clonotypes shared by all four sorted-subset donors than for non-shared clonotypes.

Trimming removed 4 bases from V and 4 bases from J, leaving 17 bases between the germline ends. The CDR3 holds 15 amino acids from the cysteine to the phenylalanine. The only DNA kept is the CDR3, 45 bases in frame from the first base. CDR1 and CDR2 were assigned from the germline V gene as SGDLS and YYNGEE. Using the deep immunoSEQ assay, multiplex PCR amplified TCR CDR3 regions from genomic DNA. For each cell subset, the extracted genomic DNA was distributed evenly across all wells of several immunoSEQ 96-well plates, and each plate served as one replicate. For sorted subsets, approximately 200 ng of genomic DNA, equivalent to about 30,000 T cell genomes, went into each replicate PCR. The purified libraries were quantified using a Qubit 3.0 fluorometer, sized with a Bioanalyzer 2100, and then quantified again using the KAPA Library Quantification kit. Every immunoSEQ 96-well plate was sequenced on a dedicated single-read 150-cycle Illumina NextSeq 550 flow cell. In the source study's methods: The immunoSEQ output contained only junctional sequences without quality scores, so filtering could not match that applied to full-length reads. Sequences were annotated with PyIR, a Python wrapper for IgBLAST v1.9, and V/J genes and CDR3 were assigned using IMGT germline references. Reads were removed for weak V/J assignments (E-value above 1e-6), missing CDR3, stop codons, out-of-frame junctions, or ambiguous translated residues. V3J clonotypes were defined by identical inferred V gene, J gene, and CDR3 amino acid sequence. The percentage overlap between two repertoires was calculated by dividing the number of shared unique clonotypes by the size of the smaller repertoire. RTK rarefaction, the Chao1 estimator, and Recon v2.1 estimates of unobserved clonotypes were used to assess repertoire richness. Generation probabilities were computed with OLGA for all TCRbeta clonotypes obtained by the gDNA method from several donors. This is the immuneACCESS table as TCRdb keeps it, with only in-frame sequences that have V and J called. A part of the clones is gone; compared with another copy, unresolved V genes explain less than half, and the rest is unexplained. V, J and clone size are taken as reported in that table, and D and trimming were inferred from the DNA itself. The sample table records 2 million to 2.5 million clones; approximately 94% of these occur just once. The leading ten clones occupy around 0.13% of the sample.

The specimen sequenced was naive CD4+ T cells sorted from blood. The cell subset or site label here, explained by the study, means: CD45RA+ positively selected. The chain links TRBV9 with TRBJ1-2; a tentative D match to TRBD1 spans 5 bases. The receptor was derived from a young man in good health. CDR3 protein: CASSPRSGMVYGYTF. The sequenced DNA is TGTGCCAGCAGCCCCCGATCAGGGATGGTCTATGGCTACACCTTC.